The 21 T cell receptor beta chains below come from one sample, sequenced in a study of blood T cell repertoires in COVID-19. Repertoires were generated with immunoSEQ multiplex PCR, while TCRdb's copy carries only in-frame clones and drops some. The table records 150,000 to 200,000 clones, over 80% of them present only once. Material: peripheral blood. Every receptor here comes from a woman aged 50 to 60 with acute or convalescent COVID-19.

This chain uses TRBV7-6 with TRBJ2-4; 12 nucleotides agree with TRBD1. Germline-derived CDR1 and CDR2 are SGHVS and FNYEAQ. The CDR3 runs 16 residues. The trim removed 5 bases at V and 8 bases at J, leaving 10 bases unmatched. The CDR3 bases are TGTGCCAGCAGCCCGGGACAGGGGGCGCTTGGAGACATTCAGTACTTC. It yields the protein CASSPGQGALGDIQYF.

The genes are TRBV25-1 and TRBJ2-1; 9 bases fit TRBD2. The CDR3 length is 12 residues. The germline V gene has CDR1 MGHDK and CDR2 SYGVNS. The J segment lost 7 bases and the V segment lost 10 bases, leaving 5 bases of the junction unmatched. This CDR3 is CAMATSGNEQFF. As DNA, the CDR3 is TGTGCCATGGCGACTAGCGGTAATGAGCAGTTCTTC.

The gene calls are TRBV5-4 and TRBJ2-3; D perhaps matches TRBD2 (6 bases). Per germline, CDR1 SGHNT and CDR2 YYREEE (reference sequence). Trimming cost V 4 bases and J 8 bases, with 29 bases left between them. CDR3 size: 18 residues. The DNA for the CDR3 is TGTGCCAGCAGCCACATTGGTATTAAGCGGGTCCTGCCCCGTACGCAGTATTTT. Translating it yields CASSHIGIKRVLPRTQYF.

This clone showed up just once. The rearrangement uses TRBV12-5 and TRBJ2-5; 10 bases agree with TRBD2. CDR3 length: 16 amino acids. Germline-derived CDR1 and CDR2 are LGHNT and FRNRAP. The V segment lost 1 base and the J segment 1 base; nucleotides outside the gene matches: 3. In DNA form, the CDR3 reads TGTGCTAGTGGTTTGGCCTGGACTAGCGGCCAAGAGACCCAGTACTTC. Translation gives CASGLAWTSGQETQYF. Supplemented by reference TRBV12-5 and TRBJ2-5, the full variable domain reads DARVTQTPRHKVTEMGQEVTMRCQPILGHNTVFWYRQTMMQGLELLAYFRNRAPLDDSGMPKDRFSAEMPDATLATLKIQPSEPRDSAVYFCASGLAWTSGQETQYFGPGTRLLVL.

V gene TRBV19 combines with J gene TRBJ2-2; D uncertain. The CDR3 is made up of 12 amino acids. V was pared by 1 base and J by 8 bases, with 5 bases between. Germline loops: CDR1 LNHDA, CDR2 SQIVND (reference sequence). CDR3 bases: TGTGCCAGTAGTATAGTGGAGGGGGAGCTGTTTTTT. Protein product: CASSIVEGELFF.

The rearrangement links TRBV27 to TRBJ2-2; 11 bases are a match to TRBD2. J gave up 7 bases and V 4 bases, and 8 bases lay outside the gene matches. Germline values: CDR1 MNHEY, CDR2 SMNVEV (reference sequence). The CDR3 has 16 amino acids. For the CDR3, the DNA is TGTGCCAGCAGTTCCCCAGGACTAGCGGGTTTCGGGGAGCTGTTTTTT. Amino acid sequence: CASSSPGLAGFGELFF.

The chain employs TRBV6-5 and TRBJ1-2, with 7 positions matching TRBD1. The V gene's germline CDR1 is MNHEY and CDR2 SVGAGI. The CDR3 is 13 amino acids. V shed 2 bases and J 4 bases; nucleotides not matched to a gene: 1. The CDR3 spells CASSYRDSYGYTF. In nucleotides, the CDR3 is TGTGCCAGCAGTTACAGGGACAGCTATGGCTACACCTTC.

The chain employs TRBV7-8 and TRBJ1-3, with D possibly matching TRBD1 (5 bases). CDR3 size: 14 residues. CDR1 SGHVS and CDR2 FQNEAQ come from the germline V gene. The V end lost 1 base, the J end lost 6 bases, and 10 bases lay between the germline ends. In DNA, the CDR3 is TGTGCCAGCAGCTTAGTAGGAGGGGAAAACACCATATATTTT. It codes for CASSLVGGENTIYF.

This clone was found once. V gene TRBV27 combines with J gene TRBJ2-3; TRBD1 aligns across 9 bases. Trimming cost V 6 bases and J 0 bases; bases outside gene matches: 4. Germline CDR1 and CDR2: MNHEY and SMNVEV (reference sequence). The CDR3 loop spans 15 amino acids. This CDR3 reads CASSPTGGSTDTQYF. For the CDR3, the DNA is TGTGCCAGCAGCCCGACAGGGGGAAGCACAGATACGCAGTATTTT.

The sample holds one count of this clone. The chain is built from TRBV29-1 and TRBJ1-2; 10 nucleotides agree with TRBD1. CDR3 size: 13 residues. V shed 6 bases, J shed 6 bases, and the junction held 7 bases outside the gene matches. Germline CDR1 and CDR2: SQVTM and ANQGSEA. Here the CDR3 DNA reads TGCAGCGTCGGATCCGGGACAGGGGATGGCTACACCTTC. It is translated as CSVGSGTGDGYTF.

The count of this clone is one. The chain carries TRBV3-1 (or the pseudogene TRBV3-2) and TRBJ1-1; 7 bases map to TRBD1. Germline assignment: CDR1 LGHDT and CDR2 YNNKEL (reference sequence). V trimming: 2 bases; J trimming: 1 base; junction bases outside the gene matches: 1. The CDR3 covers 14 residues. CDR3 sequence reads: CASSQRTGNTEAFF. The CDR3, as DNA: TGTGCCAGCAGCCAACGGACAGGGAACACTGAAGCTTTCTTT.

The chain couples TRBV3-1 (or the pseudogene TRBV3-2) to TRBJ2-7; 10 nucleotides align to TRBD2. Germline CDR1 is LGHDT and CDR2 is YNNKEL (reference sequence). The J segment lost 9 bases and the V segment lost 1 base, leaving 9 bases of the junction unmatched. The CDR3 has 15 residues. For the CDR3, the DNA is TGTGCCAGCAGCCAAGCGGGAGCGGGGGGGTACTTGCAGTACTTC. Its translation: CASSQAGAGGYLQYF.

The V and J genes are TRBV19 and TRBJ2-7; TRBD2 aligns across 7 bases. Germline values: CDR1 LNHDA, CDR2 SQIVND (reference sequence). V shed 6 bases and J 3 bases; nucleotides not matched to a gene: 5. The length of the CDR3 is 13 residues. For the CDR3, the DNA is TGTGCCAGTAGAGGGAGCGGGGTCTACGAGCAGTACTTC. Encoded protein: CASRGSGVYEQYF.

The chain is built from TRBV18 and TRBJ1-3, with D perhaps matching TRBD1 (5 bases). Germline CDR1 is KGHSH and CDR2 is LQKENI. The CDR3 loop spans 14 amino acids. Trimming removed 6 bases at V and 0 bases at J, with 9 bases between. CDR3 nucleotides: TGTGCCAGCTCTCAACAGGACTCTGGAAACACCATATATTTT. It codes for CASSQQDSGNTIYF.

V gene TRBV28 combines with J gene TRBJ1-2, with TRBD1 identical over 9 bases. Germline V gives CDR1 MDHEN, CDR2 SYDVKM. J was trimmed by 3 bases and V by 1 base; bases with no gene match: 24. This CDR3 comprises 22 residues. CDR3 nucleotide sequence: TGTGCCAGCAGTTTATTAGACGGGGAGATTAAGAACAGGGGGCTCAAACACTATGGCTACACCTTC. Translated, it gives CASSLLDGEIKNRGLKHYGYTF.

V and J are TRBV28 and TRBJ1-6; D not certain. The germline gives CDR1 MDHEN, CDR2 SYDVKM. The CDR3 covers 12 residues. Trimming removed 7 bases from V and 7 bases from J, with 8 bases in between. The DNA of the CDR3 is TGTGCCAGCAATCCCGTAAATTCACCCCTCCACTTT. Translation: CASNPVNSPLHF.

The chain carries TRBV12-3 or TRBV12-4 and TRBJ1-1, with a tentative D call TRBD1 (6 bases). The CDR3 contains 13 residues. The ends were cut back, 6 bases at V and 5 bases at J, with 13 bases in the middle. CDR3 residues: CASRLGQGTEAFF. DNA of the CDR3: TGTGCCAGCAGACTGGGGCAGGGGACTGAAGCTTTCTTT.

J is TRBJ2-7 and V is TRBV12-3 or TRBV12-4; TRBD1 matches 9 bases. This CDR3 comprises 12 residues. J gave up 6 bases and V 4 bases, and 1 base lay outside the gene matches. Written as DNA, the CDR3 is TGTGCCAGCAGTTACAGGGGGCGCGAGCAGTACTTC. It is translated as CASSYRGREQYF.

V is TRBV20-1 and J is TRBJ1-4; D remains ambiguous. Germline values: CDR1 DFQATT, CDR2 SNEGSKA (reference sequence). The CDR3 runs to 11 residues. V lost 7 bases, J lost 8 bases, and 11 bases lay in between. The CDR3 DNA sequence: TGCAGTGGGGAGGCGGGAGAAAAACTGTTTTTT. Translating gives CSGEAGEKLFF.

The chain couples TRBV9 to TRBJ1-2, with TRBD1 identical over 9 bases. Per the germline V gene, CDR1 is SGDLS and CDR2 is YYNGEE. The ends lost 4 bases at V and 6 bases at J; junction bases unmatched: 13. CDR3 size: 16 residues. CDR3 loop: CASSLYPGQGMDGYTF. DNA of the CDR3: TGTGCCAGCAGCCTCTACCCGGGACAGGGTATGGATGGCTACACCTTC. The full variable domain, in which reference TRBV9 and TRBJ1-2 provide the parts outside the CDR3, is DSGVTQTPKHLITATGQRVTLRCSPRSGDLSVYWYQQSLDQGLQFLIQYYNGEERAKGNILERFSAQQFPDLHSELNLSSLELGDSALYFCASSLYPGQGMDGYTFGSGTRLTVV.

The V and J genes are TRBV25-1 and TRBJ2-3; TRBD2 aligns across 12 bases. Germline V CDR1 and CDR2: MGHDK, SYGVNS. The CDR3 has 15 residues. With 9 bases clipped from V and 3 bases from J, the junction kept 7 bases outside the gene matches. The CDR3 nucleotides are TGTGCCAGGGGGGAGACTAGCGGGAGTACAGATACGCAGTATTTT. Translated, it gives CARGETSGSTDTQYF.